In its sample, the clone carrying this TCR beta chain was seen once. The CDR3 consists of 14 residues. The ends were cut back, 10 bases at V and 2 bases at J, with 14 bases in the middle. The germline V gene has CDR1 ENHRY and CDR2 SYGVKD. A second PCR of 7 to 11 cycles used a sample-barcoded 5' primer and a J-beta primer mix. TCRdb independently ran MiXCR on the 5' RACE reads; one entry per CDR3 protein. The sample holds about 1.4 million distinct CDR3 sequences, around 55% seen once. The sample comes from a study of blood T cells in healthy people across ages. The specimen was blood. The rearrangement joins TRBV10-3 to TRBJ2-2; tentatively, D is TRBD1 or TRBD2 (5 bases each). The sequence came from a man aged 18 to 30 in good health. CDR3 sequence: CATRDAGNTGELFF. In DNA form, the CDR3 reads TGTGCCACCAGGGACGCAGGCAACACCGGGGAGCTGTTTTTT.